The TCR beta chain described here comes from a study of HIV-infected children after antiretroviral therapy interruption. Across the study: EBV and CMV exposure was recorded in most children.

This CDR3 spans 16 amino acids. Germline assignment: CDR1 SGHTA and CDR2 FQGNSA. With 5 bases removed from V and 10 bases from J, the gap between germline ends came to 21 bases. The TCR library was built from RNA with a 3' RACE protocol and unique molecular identifiers. A single record per CDR3 protein comes from TCRdb applying MiXCR to the 3' RACE reads. The sample lists 45,000 to 50,000 distinct CDR3 sequences, 4.3% seen once, with approximately 0.7% in the top ten. Stated treatment: PENTA 11 planned treatment interruption arm or continuous ART arm. This TCR derives from a pool of human donors with HIV. Source: CD45RA+ CD4+ T cells from PBMCs, pooled from several time points, taken from a donor given antiretroviral therapy, either interrupted or continuous. The subset was: naive CD4+ CD45RA+ CD45RO- T cells. The V gene is TRBV7-2, the J gene TRBJ2-6; perhaps TRBD1 as D (5 bases). The CDR3 loop is CASSIHRTLPRNVLTF. The CDR3 DNA reads as TGTGCCAGCAGCATACATCGGACACTACCCAGGAACGTCCTGACTTTC.